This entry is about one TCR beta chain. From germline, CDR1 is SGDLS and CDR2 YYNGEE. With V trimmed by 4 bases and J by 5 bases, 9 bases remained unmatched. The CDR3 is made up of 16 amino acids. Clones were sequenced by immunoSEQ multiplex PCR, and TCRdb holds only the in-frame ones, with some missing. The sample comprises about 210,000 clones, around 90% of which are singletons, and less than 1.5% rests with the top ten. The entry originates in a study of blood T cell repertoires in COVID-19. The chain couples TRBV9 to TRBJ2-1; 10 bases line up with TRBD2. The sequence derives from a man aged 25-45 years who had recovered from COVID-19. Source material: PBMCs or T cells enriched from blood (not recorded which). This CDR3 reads CASSSALAGRHNEQFF. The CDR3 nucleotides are TGTGCCAGCAGCTCCGCACTAGCGGGGCGACACAATGAGCAGTTCTTC. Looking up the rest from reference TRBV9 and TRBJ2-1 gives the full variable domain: DSGVTQTPKHLITATGQRVTLRCSPRSGDLSVYWYQQSLDQGLQFLIQYYNGEERAKGNILERFSAQQFPDLHSELNLSSLELGDSALYFCASSSALAGRHNEQFFGPGTRLTVL.